This T cell receptor (beta chain) is drawn from a study of blood T cell repertoires in COVID-19. The assay was immunoSEQ multiplex PCR, and TCRdb's table has in-frame clones only and misses some. The sample yields 100,000 to 150,000 clones, around three quarters seen once. The germline CDR1 and CDR2 sequences are SGHRS and YFSETQ. This CDR3 is 16 amino acids long. Trimming at V came to 4 bases and at J to 0 bases, leaving 4 bases not matched to a gene. The sequenced material came from peripheral blood. The V call is TRBV5-1, the J call TRBJ2-6; 7 bases agree with TRBD1. This TCR was sampled from a man aged 40-49 years with active or convalescent COVID-19. This CDR3 is CASSQGEVSGANVLTF. Written as DNA, the CDR3 is TGCGCCAGCAGCCAGGGGGAAGTCTCTGGGGCCAACGTCCTGACTTTC.